One and the same sample provided the 23 T cell receptor beta chains below, sequenced in a study of vaccination effects on CD4 cells after COVID-19 (dated by TCRdb to 2021 to 2024). These receptors are not linked to any known antigen. Libraries were built with the immunoSEQ multiplex PCR assay. The table was pulled from immuneACCESS by TCRdb, which kept in-frame rearrangements only. Such tables lose some clones; where checked, under half of the loss comes from unresolved V genes, and the rest has no known cause. The sample data list about 54,000 clones, and around 67% of these were observed just once. The ten largest make up approximately 16% of the sample. In the ViraFEST assay, PBMC were stimulated with viral peptide pools, and antigen-specific CD4+ T cell clonotypes were then identified by expansion using TCR sequencing. After 10 days of culture, CD4+ T cells were isolated with the EasySep CD4+ T cell isolation kit. None of the healthy vaccine recipients had a prior SARS-CoV-2 infection, which was confirmed by nucleocapsid antibody tests that came back negative both before and after vaccination.

Material: CD4+ T cells from PBMCs cultured with SARS-CoV-2 spike peptides, obtained before COVID-19 vaccination. The cell subset or site tag for this specimen amounts to: SARS-CoV-2 spike overlapping peptide pool stimulation. The receptor set was obtained from a human donor who received a COVID-19 vaccine.

The V call is TRBV7-2, the J call TRBJ2-3; tentatively, D is TRBD2 (5 bases). V lost 5 bases and J lost 3, with 15 bases in between. Germline V CDR1 and CDR2: SGHTA, FQGNSA. CDR3 length equals 15 residues. The CDR3, as DNA: TGTGCCAGCAGCAAACTAGTTTCTCGAACAGATACGCAGTATTTT. Amino acid sequence: CASSKLVSRTDTQYF.

This chain's CDR3 is CASSQVAGRISSYNEQFF. CDR3 DNA sequence: TGCGCCAGCAGCCAAGTTGCAGGGAGGATTAGCTCCTACAATGAGCAGTTCTTC. V gene TRBV4-1 combines with J gene TRBJ2-1, with a possible D match to TRBD2 (6 bases). The V end lost 1 base, the J end lost 0 bases, and 16 bases lay between the germline ends. The CDR3 consists of 18 residues. Germline CDR1 is MGHRA and CDR2 is YSYEKL.

The V and J genes are TRBV11-3 and TRBJ1-1, with no clear D. The CDR3 has 12 amino acids. The V end lost 0 bases, the J end lost 8 bases, and 7 bases lay between the germline ends. Per the germline V gene, CDR1 is SGHNT and CDR2 is YENEEA. The CDR3 DNA reads as TGTGCCAGCAGCTTAGATCGAAAGGAAGCTTTCTTT. This sequence encodes CASSLDRKEAFF.

The V call is TRBV7-2, the J call TRBJ2-1; D gene uncertain. The CDR3 is 14 residues long. V gave up 1 base and J gave up 3 bases, with 7 bases separating them. CDR1 is SGHTA and CDR2 is FQGNSA in the germline V gene. CDR3 sequence (DNA): TGTGCCAGCAGCTTAGGTTGGGGCTACAATGAGCAGTTCTTC. It yields the protein CASSLGWGYNEQFF. The variable domain in full, completed from reference TRBV7-2 and TRBJ2-1, reads GAGVSQSPSNKVTEKGKDVELRCDPISGHTALYWYRQSLGQGLEFLIYFQGNSAPDKSGLPSDRFSAERTGGSVSTLTIQRTQQEDSAVYLCASSLGWGYNEQFFGPGTRLTVL.

The chain joins TRBV6-5 to TRBJ1-1; possibly TRBD1 for D (6 bases). The CDR3 covers 15 residues. Germline CDR1 and CDR2: MNHEY and SVGAGI. Trimming stripped 5 bases from V and 0 bases from J, with 13 bases between. The CDR3 nucleotides read TGTGCCAGCAGTCCAAGGACAGTCATGAACACTGAAGCTTTCTTT. It is translated as CASSPRTVMNTEAFF.

The chain has TRBV6-5 and TRBJ1-6; 9 bases align to TRBD1. Trimming cost V 6 bases and J 5 bases; bases outside gene matches: 5. The CDR3 totals 15 residues. In germline, CDR1 is MNHEY, CDR2 SVGAGI. The CDR3 is CASSLTGGNNSPLHF. The CDR3 DNA reads as TGTGCCAGCAGCCTGACAGGGGGTAATAATTCACCCCTCCACTTT.

This chain links TRBV7-2 with TRBJ2-2, with D possibly matching TRBD2 (5 bases). The V end was cut by 4 bases, the J end by 1 base, with 10 bases between. The CDR3 length is 15 residues. Germline CDR1 is SGHTA and CDR2 is FQGNSA. This chain's CDR3 is CASSSLAGNTGELFF. The DNA for the CDR3 is TGTGCCAGCAGCTCATTGGCGGGGAACACCGGGGAGCTGTTTTTT.

The J gene is TRBJ1-6, the V gene TRBV5-1; tentatively, D is TRBD1 (5 bases). Deletions cut 0 bases from V and 7 bases from J, with 11 bases between. Germline V gene sequence: CDR1 SGHRS, CDR2 YFSETQ. This CDR3 contains 15 residues. The CDR3 loop is CASSLGQGGNSPLHF. In DNA form, the CDR3 reads TGCGCCAGCAGCTTGGGGCAGGGAGGCAATTCACCCCTCCACTTT.

The chain links TRBV5-1 to TRBJ2-5; D unclear. With 0 bases removed from V and 3 bases from J, the gap between germline ends came to 6 bases. The CDR3 sequence is 13 residues long. Germline CDR1 and CDR2: SGHRS and YFSETQ. CDR3 region: CASSLGREETQYF. The CDR3 DNA follows: TGCGCCAGCAGCTTGGGCCGAGAAGAGACCCAGTACTTC. Full variable domain (missing parts from reference TRBV5-1 and TRBJ2-5): KAGVTQTPRYLIKTRGQQVTLSCSPISGHRSVSWYQQTPGQGLQFLFEYFSETQRNKGNFPGRFSGRQFSNSRSEMNVSTLELGDSALYLCASSLGREETQYFGPGTRLLVL.

This chain uses TRBV11-2 with TRBJ2-1, with 8 positions matching TRBD1. Losses at the gene ends were 3 bases for V and 12 bases for J; bases not matched to a gene: 4. The CDR3 consists of 12 residues. Germline V gene sequence: CDR1 SGHAT, CDR2 FQNNGV. CDR3 nucleotide sequence: TGTGCCAGCAGCTTCCACACAGGGGGGCAGTTCTTC. It is translated as CASSFHTGGQFF. Full variable domain (rest looked up from reference TRBV11-2 and TRBJ2-1): EAGVAQSPRYKIIEKRQSVAFWCNPISGHATLYWYQQILGQGPKLLIQFQNNGVVDDSQLPKDRFSAERLKGVDSTLKIQPAKLEDSAVYLCASSFHTGGQFFGPGTRLTVL.

This clone was detected only a few times. For the CDR3, the DNA is TGTGCCAGCAGCTTAGTTTCCAGGGTCGGAGAAAAACTGTTTTTT. Translation: CASSLVSRVGEKLFF. V gene TRBV7-2 combines with J gene TRBJ1-4; possibly TRBD1 for D (5 bases). The V and J ends lost 1 base and 8 bases respectively, with 14 bases between them. Germline CDR1 is SGHTA and CDR2 is FQGNSA. The CDR3 covers 15 residues. The full variable domain, its missing parts supplied by reference TRBV7-2 and TRBJ1-4, is GAGVSQSPSNKVTEKGKDVELRCDPISGHTALYWYRQSLGQGLEFLIYFQGNSAPDKSGLPSDRFSAERTGGSVSTLTIQRTQQEDSAVYLCASSLVSRVGEKLFFGSGTQLSVL.

This clone was picked up one time. CDR3 protein: CASRPTLNYGYTF. In DNA form, the CDR3 reads TGTGCCAGCAGGCCGACTTTAAACTATGGCTACACCTTC. V usage is TRBV6-5 and J usage is TRBJ1-2, with D uncertain. With 6 bases removed from V and 2 bases from J, the gap between germline ends came to 10 bases. Germline V CDR1 and CDR2: MNHEY, SVGAGI. The CDR3 is made up of 13 amino acids.

The chain combines TRBV6-5 with TRBJ2-1; 7 nucleotides agree with TRBD2. Per the germline V gene, CDR1 is MNHEY and CDR2 is SVGAGI. The CDR3 runs 13 residues. V dropped 5 bases and J dropped 8; count of bases not matched to a gene: 6. The CDR3 is CASSPPGRDEQFF. The CDR3 region has the DNA TGTGCCAGCAGTCCTCCGGGGAGGGATGAGCAGTTCTTC.

The V gene is TRBV27, the J gene TRBJ2-5, with a tentative D call TRBD1 (7 bases). Germline lookup yields CDR1 MNHEY and CDR2 SMNVEV (reference sequence). V lost 0 bases to trimming and J lost 3 bases, with 11 bases between them. The CDR3 runs 15 residues. Here the CDR3 reads CASSLSRGTEETQYF. DNA for the CDR3: TGTGCCAGCAGTTTATCCCGCGGGACAGAAGAGACCCAGTACTTC.

J is TRBJ1-2 and V is TRBV7-9; no reliable D call. CDR1 is SEHNR and CDR2 is FQNEAQ in the germline V gene (reference sequence). Trimming stripped 5 bases from V and 4 bases from J, with 14 bases between. The CDR3 length is 14 residues. CDR3 nucleotides: TGTGCCAGCAGCCTAATGCCAGTCACCTATGGCTACACCTTC. This translates into CASSLMPVTYGYTF. Looking up the rest from reference TRBV7-9 and TRBJ1-2 gives the full variable domain: DTGVSQNPRHKITKRGQNVTFRCDPISEHNRLYWYRQTLGQGPEFLTYFQNEAQLEKSRLLSDRFSAERPKGSFSTLEIQRTEQGDSAMYLCASSLMPVTYGYTFGSGTRLTVV.

This clone occurred a few times. This sequence joins TRBV5-4 and TRBJ2-5, with TRBD1 identical over 8 bases. The J segment lost 2 bases and the V segment lost 4 bases, leaving 7 bases of the junction unmatched. CDR1 is SGHNT and CDR2 is YYREEE in the germline V gene (reference sequence). The CDR3 totals 15 residues. Here the CDR3 reads CASSPGRTGQETQYF. The CDR3 DNA sequence: TGTGCCAGCAGCCCCGGTAGGACAGGGCAAGAGACCCAGTACTTC.

This clone was detected only a few times. V is TRBV10-1 and J is TRBJ1-1, with no clear D. The CDR3 spans 14 residues. Between the trimmed V and J ends, which lost 6 bases and 5 bases, there was a span of 16 bases. The germline V gene encodes CDR1 WNHNN and CDR2 SYGVQD (reference sequence). The CDR3 DNA is TGCGCCAGCAGGTACCGGGAGCGAGGGACTGAAGCTTTCTTT. It encodes CASRYRERGTEAFF.

The chain has TRBV19 and TRBJ2-1; 9 positions agree with TRBD1. CDR3 length: 14 residues. Germline V CDR1 and CDR2: LNHDA, SQIVND (reference sequence). The junction had 7 bases not matched to a gene; V was cut back by 6 bases and J by 7 bases. CDR3 sequence: CASRKGQGVNEQFF. The CDR3 coding sequence is TGTGCCAGTAGGAAGGGACAGGGTGTAAATGAGCAGTTCTTC.

V usage is TRBV27 and J usage is TRBJ2-6; D is unclear. V lost 2 bases and J lost 5, with 4 bases in between. Germline V gene sequence: CDR1 MNHEY, CDR2 SMNVEV (reference sequence). This CDR3 comprises 13 residues. This CDR3 is CASSLGRANVLTF. The CDR3 nucleotides read TGTGCCAGCAGTTTAGGTCGGGCCAACGTCCTGACTTTC. The variable domain in full, with the rest retrieved from reference TRBV27 and TRBJ2-6, is EAQVTQNPRYLITVTGKKLTVTCSQNMNHEYMSWYRQDPGLGLRQIYYSMNVEVTDKGDVPEGYKVSRKEKRNFPLILESPSPNQTSLYFCASSLGRANVLTFGAGSRLTVL.

The rearrangement links TRBV15 to TRBJ2-7; either TRBD1 or TRBD2 may supply D (6 bases each). This CDR3 contains 14 residues. Germline lookup yields CDR1 LNHNV and CDR2 YYDKDF (reference sequence). Trimming shortened V by 5 bases and J by 2 bases, and 13 bases separated the two germline ends. DNA for the CDR3: TGTGCCACCAGCCAAGGGGGACTCACCTACGAGCAGTACTTC. Its protein product is CATSQGGLTYEQYF.

The V call is TRBV7-9, the J call TRBJ2-5; D gene ambiguous. The CDR3 runs to 12 residues. Trimming cost V 2 bases and J 5 bases, with 6 bases left between them. Germline V CDR1 and CDR2: SEHNR, FQNEAQ (reference sequence). CDR3 sequence (DNA): TGTGCCAGCAGCTTATGGGCGGAGACCCAGTACTTC. Translating it yields CASSLWAETQYF.

J is TRBJ1-1 and V is TRBV29-1; D remains ambiguous. V was clipped by 3 bases and J by 0 bases, with 8 bases between them. This CDR3 has 13 amino acids. The germline gives CDR1 SQVTM, CDR2 ANQGSEA. CDR3 nucleotide sequence: TGCAGCGTTGAGACCAGGCTGAACACTGAAGCTTTCTTT. This translates into CSVETRLNTEAFF.

The chain couples TRBV2 to TRBJ2-5; D remains ambiguous. The V gene lost 3 bases and the J gene lost 1 base, with 3 bases spanning the gap. CDR1 is SNHLY, CDR2 FYNNEI, per germline. The CDR3 loop spans 12 amino acids. The chain's CDR3 is CASSEGQETQYF. The CDR3 nucleotides are TGTGCCAGCAGTGAGGGCCAAGAGACCCAGTACTTC.